Below, 15 T cell receptor beta chains from the same sample are listed, as sequenced in a study of T cell clusters in autoimmune cytopenias (dated by TCRdb to about 2019). TRB amplification used about 250 ng of peripheral blood genomic DNA, some 38,000 genome equivalents, per sample. The sample was run on an Illumina MiSeq. TRB rearrangements were amplified by multiplex PCR using a touch-down protocol with TRB-A and TRB-B primer pools mixed in one tube. Through TCRdb reprocessing, the reads give one entry per CDR3 protein sequence; DNA is omitted. Per the sample table, the count is about 910 distinct CDR3 sequences. Of the sample, about a fifth falls within the top ten clones. Sequences were obtained from peripheral blood. The receptors here all came from a human donor with an autoimmune cytopenia or autoimmune hepatitis (not recorded which).

This clonotype is medium-sized by frequency. The genes are TRBV20-1 and TRBJ2-2; absent DNA, TCRdb's TRBD2 call cannot be checked. Germline-derived CDR1 and CDR2 are DFQATT and SNEGSKA (reference sequence). The CDR3 is made up of 16 amino acids. CDR3 protein: CSARLVSGRGTGELFF.

This clonotype is called medium-sized based on its frequency. The V gene is TRBV5-1, the J gene TRBJ2-1; TCRdb returns TRBD1, unconfirmable since there is no DNA. The CDR3 covers 15 residues. CDR1 is SGHRS and CDR2 is YFSETQ in the germline V gene. The CDR3 region is CASSTGGGQYNEQFF. Full variable domain (remainder filled in from reference TRBV5-1 and TRBJ2-1): KAGVTQTPRYLIKTRGQQVTLSCSPISGHRSVSWYQQTPGQGLQFLFEYFSETQRNKGNFPGRFSGRQFSNSRSEMNVSTLELGDSALYLCASSTGGGQYNEQFFGPGTRLTVL.

This clonotype registers medium-sized by frequency. This chain joins TRBV20-1 and TRBJ1-6; the D call from TCRdb, TRBD1, cannot be confirmed without DNA. The germline V gene encodes CDR1 DFQATT and CDR2 SNEGSKA (reference sequence). The CDR3 is 14 residues long. This chain's CDR3 is CSADDRWSNSPLHF.

The chain links TRBV28 to TRBJ1-1; TCRdb designates TRBD1, a call that cannot be tested without DNA. The length of the CDR3 is 16 residues. Germline V gives CDR1 MDHEN, CDR2 SYDVKM. The CDR3 region is CASSPTQGSGGTEAFF.

This clonotype is deemed medium-sized by its frequency. This chain's CDR3 is CSALDRGGTSGSYEQYF. The genes are TRBV20-1 and TRBJ2-7; TCRdb gives TRBD2 as the D gene, but with no DNA this cannot be confirmed. This CDR3 spans 17 amino acids. CDR1 is DFQATT and CDR2 is SNEGSKA in the germline V gene (reference sequence).

V and J are TRBV20-1 and TRBJ1-2; TCRdb's assignment of TRBD1 cannot be checked, as there is no DNA. Germline values: CDR1 DFQATT, CDR2 SNEGSKA (reference sequence). The CDR3 runs to 12 residues. This chain's CDR3 is CSATRFRGGYTF.

Measured by frequency, this clonotype is large. The genes are TRBV19 and TRBJ1-5; TCRdb returns TRBD1, unconfirmable since there is no DNA. This CDR3 is 15 amino acids long. Per the germline V gene, CDR1 is LNHDA and CDR2 is SQIVND (reference sequence). The CDR3 loop reads CASSLSGTENQPQHF.

This clonotype registers medium-sized by frequency. The CDR3: CASSSSGRGETQYF. The rearrangement links TRBV5-4 to TRBJ2-5; TCRdb's D call, TRBD2, is unchecked because there is no DNA. Germline-derived CDR1 and CDR2 are SGHNT and YYREEE (reference sequence). The CDR3 covers 14 residues.

The V gene is TRBV2, the J gene TRBJ1-1; TCRdb's assignment of TRBD1 cannot be checked, as there is no DNA. Per the germline V gene, CDR1 is SNHLY and CDR2 is FYNNEI. CDR3 size: 15 residues. CDR3 loop: CASSRSWGVDTEAFF.

This clonotype is called large based on its frequency. This rearrangement joins TRBV12-3 or TRBV12-4 to TRBJ2-1; TCRdb lists TRBD2, though no DNA is available to test this call. The CDR3 runs to 17 residues. The CDR3 loop is CASSATRGWGSYNEQFF.

Judged by frequency, this clonotype is large. The chain recombines TRBV6-5 with TRBJ1-1; TCRdb reports TRBD1, a call that lacks DNA to check it against. Germline V gene lookup returns CDR1 MNHEY and CDR2 SVGAGI. CDR3 size: 16 residues. CDR3 residues: CASRSTPGTRNTEAFF.

This clonotype counts as medium-sized by frequency. This rearrangement joins TRBV14 to TRBJ2-3; with no DNA, the TCRdb D assignment of TRBD1 cannot be verified. Germline V gene lookup returns CDR1 SGHDN and CDR2 FVKESK. The CDR3 loop spans 15 amino acids. The CDR3 reads CASSLRTGRADTQYF.

Frequency places this clonotype as medium-sized (0.01 to 0.1%). This CDR3 is CAWSVGTGGQPQHF. The V and J genes are TRBV30 and TRBJ1-5; absent DNA, TCRdb's TRBD1 call cannot be checked. CDR1 GTSNPN and CDR2 SVGIG come from the germline V gene (reference sequence). The CDR3 sequence is 14 residues long.

Its frequency marks this clonotype as large (0.1 to 1%). CDR3 amino acids: CSVEPSGRGNTQYF. The gene calls are TRBV29-1 and TRBJ2-3; TCRdb outputs TRBD2, but without DNA this stays unchecked. The CDR3 has 14 residues. The germline CDR1 and CDR2 sequences are SQVTM and ANQGSEA.

This clonotype is classed as medium-sized by frequency. This chain uses TRBV18 with TRBJ1-2. This CDR3 is built from 14 residues. CDR1 and CDR2 (germline): KGHSH, LQKENI. The CDR3 here is CASSPQGSMEGYTF.